This T cell receptor (beta chain) appears in the sequencing data of a study of cytomegalovirus exposure and HLA in healthy donors. Overall study: A preliminary data release comprised tens of millions of unique TCRs obtained from HLA-typed donors. Researchers found that more than 70% of 350 to 500 genotyped donors fell within the Caucasian-associated ancestry cluster.

PCR used 60 Vbeta primers and 13 Jbeta primers. TCRdb keeps only in-frame clones here, not all; method: immunoSEQ multiplex PCR. This sample has 100,000 to 150,000 clones; around 70% occur once, and the top ten carry around 2.1%. CDR3 length equals 15 residues. Trimming removed 6 bases from V and 4 bases from J; junction bases left unmatched: 8. The germline V gene has CDR1 SNHLY and CDR2 FYNNEI. The TCR was taken from a woman between 40 and 55 years old in good health and CMV-seropositive. Sequenced: PBMCs. V is TRBV2 and J is TRBJ1-4; TRBD1 matches at 7 bases. The CDR3 nucleotides read TGTGCCAGCAGGGCCACAGGGGCTGGTAATGAAAAACTGTTTTTT. Translated, it gives CASRATGAGNEKLFF.